The 24 T cell receptor beta chains below were found in one sample sequenced in a study of T cell changes during pregnancy in multiple sclerosis (dated 2019 in TCRdb). The library was obtained by the immunoSEQ multiplex PCR assay. TCRdb retrieved this table from immuneACCESS and kept in-frame rearrangements only. Not all clones are present; in checked studies, unresolved V genes account for under half, and no reason is known for the remainder. Present in this sample are about 57,000 clones, 91% of which were seen just once. The biggest ten clones account for about 3.7% of the sample. Sequencing used peripheral blood, obtained after pregnancy. Source of these receptors: a female donor in good health, enrolled as a control in a pregnancy study.

This chain joins TRBV6-1 and TRBJ2-1; 10 nucleotides match TRBD1. V was clipped by 2 bases and J by 7 bases; unmatched bases: 11. Germline assignment: CDR1 MNHNS and CDR2 SASEGT. This CDR3 is built from 17 residues. The CDR3 loop reads CASSENAGTGVRNEQFF. The CDR3 nucleotides are TGTGCCAGCAGTGAAAATGCTGGGACAGGGGTGCGGAATGAGCAGTTCTTC.

V gene TRBV5-4 combines with J gene TRBJ2-1, with 8 bases matching TRBD2. The germline gives CDR1 SGHNT, CDR2 YYREEE (reference sequence). The CDR3 loop spans 16 amino acids. Trimming cost V 0 bases and J 5 bases; bases outside gene matches: 7. The CDR3 here is CASSLEGLGGNNEQFF. The CDR3 DNA follows: TGTGCCAGCAGCTTGGAGGGACTAGGGGGGAACAATGAGCAGTTCTTC.

V is TRBV9 and J is TRBJ1-3; TRBD1 might be the D (6 bases). The length of the CDR3 is 16 residues. V dropped 4 bases and J dropped 3 bases, with 17 bases sitting between them. Germline CDR1 reads SGDLS; CDR2 reads YYNGEE. The CDR3 reads CASSPSTGLLGNTIYF. The CDR3, as DNA: TGTGCCAGCAGCCCAAGTACAGGGCTACTTGGAAACACCATATATTTT.

J is TRBJ1-3 and V is TRBV19, with 7 bases aligning to TRBD1. Unmatched junction bases numbered 8, after V lost 8 bases and J lost 1 base. CDR1 and CDR2 from the germline V gene are LNHDA and SQIVND (reference sequence). This CDR3 contains 15 residues. The CDR3 sequence: CASGRTGESGNTIYF. CDR3 DNA: TGTGCCAGTGGACGAACAGGGGAATCTGGAAACACCATATATTTT.

The chain employs TRBV6-1 and TRBJ1-4; TRBD1 aligns across 7 bases. This CDR3 is built from 14 residues. Trimming cost V 5 bases and J 7 bases; bases outside gene matches: 7. CDR1 and CDR2 from the germline V gene are MNHNS and SASEGT. CDR3 protein: CASSLTGYSEKLFF. The CDR3 DNA reads as TGTGCCAGCAGTTTGACAGGGTATAGTGAAAAACTGTTTTTT.

The chain has TRBV15 and TRBJ1-6; D unclear. The CDR3 is made up of 14 amino acids. The V gene lost 3 bases and the J gene lost 10 bases, with 13 bases spanning the gap. The V gene's germline CDR1 is LNHNV and CDR2 YYDKDF (reference sequence). CDR3 DNA: TGTGCCACCAGCAGGTGGAGGTCGGTCTCACCCCTCCACTTT. Amino acid sequence: CATSRWRSVSPLHF.

V is TRBV2 and J is TRBJ2-5, with TRBD1 as a possible D gene (6 bases). The J call is doubtful: the DNA matches TRBJ2-7 better. The CDR3 covers 14 residues. Germline V lookup: CDR1 SNHLY, CDR2 FYNNEI. The CDR3 region is CASSGGQTFYEQYF. CDR3 DNA sequence: TGTGCCAGCAGTGGGGGACAAACTTTTTACGAGCAGTACTTC.

This chain links TRBV29-1 with TRBJ1-2; TRBD1 agrees at 7 bases. J gave up 4 bases and V 7 bases, and 6 bases lay outside the gene matches. The CDR3 has 12 residues. Germline loops: CDR1 SQVTM, CDR2 ANQGSEA. CDR3 DNA: TGCAGCGGAGGGACAGAATCCTATGGCTACACCTTC. Its translation: CSGGTESYGYTF. Looking up the rest from reference TRBV29-1 and TRBJ1-2 gives the full variable domain: SAVISQKPSRDICQRGTSLTIQCQVDSQVTMMFWYRQQPGQSLTLIATANQGSEATYESGFVIDKFPISRPNLTFSTLTVSNMSPEDSSIYLCSGGTESYGYTFGSGTRLTVV.

The V gene is TRBV9, the J gene TRBJ2-2; the match to TRBD2 covers 12 bases. Unmatched junction bases numbered 1, after V lost 0 bases and J lost 4 bases. The CDR3 spans 16 residues. CDR1 and CDR2 from the germline V gene are SGDLS and YYNGEE. CDR3 amino acids: CASSVELAGGTGELFF. The CDR3 nucleotides read TGTGCCAGCAGCGTAGAACTAGCGGGGGGCACCGGGGAGCTGTTTTTT. The variable domain in full, completed from reference TRBV9 and TRBJ2-2, reads DSGVTQTPKHLITATGQRVTLRCSPRSGDLSVYWYQQSLDQGLQFLIQYYNGEERAKGNILERFSAQQFPDLHSELNLSSLELGDSALYFCASSVELAGGTGELFFGEGSRLTVL.

The chain employs TRBV6-5 and TRBJ2-7; D unclear. The CDR3 contains 14 residues. The V gene's germline CDR1 is MNHEY and CDR2 SVGAGI. V was clipped by 6 bases and J by 1 base, with 13 bases between them. The chain's CDR3 is CASSPPAPSYEQYF. The CDR3 nucleotides are TGTGCCAGCAGCCCCCCAGCGCCGTCCTACGAGCAGTACTTC.

This chain uses TRBV19 with TRBJ1-1; no firm D call. The CDR3 has 11 amino acids. V gave up 7 bases and J gave up 5 bases, with 8 bases separating them. Germline V gives CDR1 LNHDA, CDR2 SQIVND (reference sequence). CDR3 DNA: TGTGCCAGTATCGGTAGTACTGAAGCTTTCTTT. This encodes CASIGSTEAFF.

The chain is built from TRBV27 and TRBJ1-5; no clear D. Germline CDR1 is MNHEY and CDR2 is SMNVEV (reference sequence). The CDR3 loop spans 15 amino acids. V lost 6 bases and J lost 0, with 12 bases in between. CDR3 sequence: CASSLNRDSNQPQHF. The DNA for the CDR3 is TGTGCCAGCAGCCTTAACAGAGATAGCAATCAGCCCCAGCATTTT.

The chain has TRBV13 and TRBJ1-1; D gene unclear. The germline V gene encodes CDR1 PRHDT and CDR2 FYEKMQ (reference sequence). Between the trimmed V and J ends, which lost 5 bases and 0 bases, there was a span of 16 bases. The CDR3 spans 16 residues. DNA of the CDR3: TGTGCCAGCAGCCTCCTGGGCGGGGTAGTGAACACTGAAGCTTTCTTT. It is translated as CASSLLGGVVNTEAFF.

This sequence joins TRBV19 and TRBJ1-3, with D possibly matching TRBD1 (6 bases). V was clipped by 5 bases and J by 4 bases, with 21 bases between them. Per the germline V gene, CDR1 is LNHDA and CDR2 is SQIVND (reference sequence). The CDR3 has 17 residues. The CDR3 sequence: CASSRDRSHERGNTIYF. The CDR3 DNA is TGTGCCAGTAGTCGTGACAGGTCCCACGAACGGGGAAACACCATATATTTT.

The chain couples TRBV5-7 to TRBJ1-1; TRBD1 matches 9 bases. TRBV5-7 has ORF status, its function being uncertain. The CDR3 length is 16 residues. Trimming at V came to 3 bases and at J to 0 bases, leaving 6 bases not matched to a gene. The CDR3 coding sequence is TGTGCCAGCAGCTCCGGACAGGGGCCGATGAACACTGAAGCTTTCTTT. It translates to CASSSGQGPMNTEAFF.

The rearrangement uses TRBV30 and TRBJ2-1, with 8 bases aligning to TRBD2. V lost 2 bases, J lost 1 base, and 4 bases stayed unmatched. CDR1 GTSNPN and CDR2 SVGIG come from the germline V gene (reference sequence). This CDR3 is 15 amino acids long. Here the CDR3 reads CAWSRGGGSYNEQFF. CDR3 sequence (DNA): TGTGCCTGGAGTAGGGGCGGGGGGTCCTACAATGAGCAGTTCTTC.

The V call is TRBV11-3, the J call TRBJ2-2; the D gene is possibly TRBD2 (5 bases). Germline loops: CDR1 SGHNT, CDR2 YENEEA. This CDR3 has 18 amino acids. V lost 0 bases to trimming and J lost 1 base, with 15 bases between them. Here the CDR3 reads CASSLDNWLAMNTGELFF. For the CDR3, the DNA is TGTGCCAGCAGCTTAGACAATTGGCTAGCTATGAACACCGGGGAGCTGTTTTTT.

The chain uses TRBV7-9 and TRBJ1-1; 7 nucleotides match TRBD1. Per germline, CDR1 SEHNR and CDR2 FQNEAQ (reference sequence). The CDR3 is 12 residues long. Trimming took 5 bases from V and 8 from J; bases not matched to a gene: 5. This CDR3 is CASSLTGAEAFF. In DNA form, the CDR3 reads TGTGCCAGCAGCCTTACAGGGGCGGAAGCTTTCTTT.

The V gene is TRBV7-9, the J gene TRBJ2-5; 9 bases are shared with TRBD1. Trimming took 7 bases from V and 2 from J; bases not matched to a gene: 8. Per germline, CDR1 SEHNR and CDR2 FQNEAQ (reference sequence). The CDR3 consists of 15 residues. The CDR3 here is CASTGQGRGQETQYF. CDR3 sequence (DNA): TGTGCCAGCACGGGACAGGGTAGGGGACAAGAGACCCAGTACTTC.

The J gene is TRBJ1-4, the V gene TRBV5-1; D might be TRBD1 (6 bases). V lost 3 bases to trimming and J lost 3 bases, with 12 bases between them. The CDR3 totals 15 residues. Germline CDR1 SGHRS, CDR2 YFSETQ. The CDR3 spells CASSSRTASNEKLFF. The CDR3 DNA sequence: TGCGCCAGCAGCTCGCGGACAGCTTCTAATGAAAAACTGTTTTTT.

This rearrangement joins TRBV10-3 to TRBJ2-1, with TRBD2 matching 12 bases. The CDR3 sequence is 16 residues long. Germline CDR1 ENHRY, CDR2 SYGVKD. Trimming cost V 6 bases and J 10 bases; bases outside gene matches: 13. CDR3 in DNA: TGTGCCATCAGGTTATCCCTAGCGGGGGGGCCGGGCGAGCAGTTCTTC. Protein sequence: CAIRLSLAGGPGEQFF.

This clone appeared a single time. V gene TRBV4-3 combines with J gene TRBJ1-2, with 9 bases matching TRBD1. Germline CDR1 is LGHNA and CDR2 is YSLEER. This CDR3 has 17 residues. V trimming: 0 bases; J trimming: 8 bases; junction bases outside the gene matches: 13. CDR3 bases: TGCGCCAGCAGCCAAGATCTTACAGGGGGCGCGGCGAACGGCTACACCTTC. Translated, it gives CASSQDLTGGAANGYTF.

The table lists this clone with a count of one. This chain connects TRBV5-4 to TRBJ2-3; 9 nucleotides align to TRBD2. The junction had 4 bases not matched to a gene; V was cut back by 0 bases and J by 8 bases. From germline, CDR1 is SGHNT and CDR2 YYREEE (reference sequence). The CDR3 loop spans 14 amino acids. The CDR3 region is CASSLGVSGSTQYF. The CDR3 coding sequence is TGTGCCAGCAGCTTGGGTGTTAGCGGGAGTACGCAGTATTTT.

J is TRBJ1-1 and V is TRBV2; D gene uncertain. V lost 7 bases to trimming and J lost 1 base, with 10 bases between them. The V gene's germline CDR1 is SNHLY and CDR2 FYNNEI. This CDR3 has 13 residues. The CDR3 is CASILTWNTEAFF. The CDR3 DNA is TGTGCCAGCATCCTAACTTGGAACACTGAAGCTTTCTTT.